This T cell receptor (beta chain) was recorded in a study of blood T cell repertoires in COVID-19. Authors' methods: Cell counts per sample came from amplifying reference gene primers. Sequenced by immunoSEQ multiplex PCR; TCRdb stores in-frame clones only, minus some. V and J calls and clone size follow that table, whereas D and trimming were derived from the DNA. Of about 240,000 clones in the sample, roughly four fifths were seen once. The ends were cut back, 11 bases at V and 5 bases at J, with 12 bases in the middle. This CDR3 has 11 residues. Germline V gene sequence: CDR1 LNHDA, CDR2 SQIVND (reference sequence).

The chain employs TRBV19 and TRBJ1-2, with D possibly matching TRBD1 (5 bases). Sequencing used peripheral blood. This TCR was sampled from a young woman with acute or convalescent COVID-19. The CDR3 reads CAGRQGYGYTF. The CDR3 nucleotides read TGTGCCGGCCGTCAGGGTTATGGCTACACCTTC.